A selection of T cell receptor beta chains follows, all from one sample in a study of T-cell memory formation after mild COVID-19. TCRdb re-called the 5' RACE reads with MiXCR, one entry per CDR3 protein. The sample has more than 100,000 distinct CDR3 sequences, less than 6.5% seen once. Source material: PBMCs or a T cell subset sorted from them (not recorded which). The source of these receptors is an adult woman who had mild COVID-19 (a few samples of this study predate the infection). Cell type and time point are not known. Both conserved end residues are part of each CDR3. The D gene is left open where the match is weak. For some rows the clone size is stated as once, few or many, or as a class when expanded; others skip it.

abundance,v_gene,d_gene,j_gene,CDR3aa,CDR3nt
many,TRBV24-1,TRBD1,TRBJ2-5,CATSDSGRGRETQYF,TGTGCCACCAGTGATTCCGGCAGGGGGCGAGAGACCCAGTACTTC
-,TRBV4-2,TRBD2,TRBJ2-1,CARSQDATSGRGEQFF,TGTGCCCGCAGCCAAGATGCGACTAGCGGGAGAGGTGAGCAGTTCTTC
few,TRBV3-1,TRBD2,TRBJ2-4,CASSRRGAFGNIQYF,TGTGCCAGCAGCCGGCGGGGGGCATTCGGAAACATTCAGTACTTC
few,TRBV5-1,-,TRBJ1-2,CASSSSSNYGYTF,TGCGCCAGCAGCTCCTCTAGCAACTATGGCTACACCTTC
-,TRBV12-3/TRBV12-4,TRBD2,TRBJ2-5,CASSPSGRTQETQYF,TGTGCCAGCAGTCCTAGCGGGAGGACACAAGAGACCCAGTACTTC
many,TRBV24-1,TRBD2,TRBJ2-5,CATSESGRDEETQYF,TGTGCCACCAGTGAGAGCGGGAGGGATGAGGAGACCCAGTACTTC
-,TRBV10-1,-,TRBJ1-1,CASPEDPEENTEAFF,TGCGCCAGCCCAGAAGACCCCGAGGAGAACACTGAAGCTTTCTTT
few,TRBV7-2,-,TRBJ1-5,CASSLMGEPQHF,TGTGCCAGCAGCCTCATGGGGGAGCCCCAGCATTTT
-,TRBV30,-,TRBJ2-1,CAWSEAHRNEQFF,TGTGCCTGGAGCGAGGCCCATAGGAATGAGCAGTTCTTC
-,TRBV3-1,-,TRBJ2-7,CASSQESEGYEQYF,TGTGCCAGCAGCCAAGAGTCGGAGGGTTACGAGCAGTACTTC
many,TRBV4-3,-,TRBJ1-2,CASSQDRANYGYTF,TGCGCCAGCAGCCAGGACAGAGCTAACTATGGCTACACCTTC
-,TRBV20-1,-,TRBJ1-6,CSARGSGYSPLHF,TGCAGTGCTAGAGGGAGCGGTTACTCACCCCTCCACTTT
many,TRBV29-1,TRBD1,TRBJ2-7,CSVEGQNPSRQQYF,TGCAGCGTTGAGGGACAGAACCCATCCCGACAGCAGTACTTC
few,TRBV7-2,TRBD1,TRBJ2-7,CASSSDRGPYEQYF,TGTGCCAGCAGCTCGGACAGGGGCCCCTACGAGCAGTACTTC
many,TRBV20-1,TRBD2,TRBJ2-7,CSASGLALYEQYF,TGCAGTGCTTCGGGACTAGCCCTCTACGAGCAGTACTTC
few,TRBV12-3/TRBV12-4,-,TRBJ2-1,CASSPTRDEQFF,TGTGCCAGCAGTCCTACTAGAGATGAGCAGTTCTTC